These 19 T cell receptor beta chains originate from one sample sequenced in a study of cytomegalovirus exposure and HLA in healthy donors. Amplification used 60 Vbeta primers and 13 Jbeta primers. The repertoire was sequenced with immunoSEQ multiplex PCR; TCRdb's copy has only in-frame clones and lacks some. The sample has about 82,000 clones, roughly 72% seen once. The specimen was PBMCs. The source is a woman between 50 and 59 years old in good health and CMV-seropositive.

This clone showed up just a few times. The rearrangement uses TRBV19 and TRBJ2-7, with D perhaps matching TRBD1 (6 bases). Germline V gene lookup returns CDR1 LNHDA and CDR2 SQIVND (reference sequence). CDR3 length equals 13 residues. V was clipped by 5 bases and J by 9 bases, with 17 bases between them. CDR3 residues: CASSETGKDWQYF. CDR3 in DNA: TGTGCCAGTAGTGAAACAGGGAAGGATTGGCAGTACTTC. The full variable domain, in which reference TRBV19 and TRBJ2-7 provide the parts outside the CDR3, is DGGITQSPKYLFRKEGQNVTLSCEQNLNHDAMYWYRQDPGQGLRLIYYSQIVNDFQKGDIAEGYSVSREKKESFPLTVTSAQKNPTAFYLCASSETGKDWQYFGPGTRLTVT.

This chain connects TRBV27 to TRBJ2-5, with D possibly TRBD2 on 6 matching bases. The CDR3 totals 15 residues. From germline, CDR1 is MNHEY and CDR2 SMNVEV (reference sequence). Trimming cost V 5 bases and J 5 bases, with 18 bases left between them. CDR3 sequence (DNA): TGTGCCAGCAGTCCCAGGGACTCCTCTGTGGAGACCCAGTACTTC. This gives the protein CASSPRDSSVETQYF.

Turning to this clone: Other DNA sequences from this sample encode an identical CDR3 as well. The chain carries TRBV19 and TRBJ2-5, with a tentative D call TRBD1 (5 bases). V lost 3 bases to trimming and J lost 4 bases, with 6 bases between them. CDR1 and CDR2 (germline): LNHDA, SQIVND (reference sequence). The CDR3 has 12 amino acids. The CDR3: CASSIRGETQYF. The CDR3 DNA follows: TGTGCCAGTAGTATTAGGGGAGAGACCCAGTACTTC.

The chain couples TRBV30 to TRBJ1-5, with 10 bases lining up with TRBD1. The CDR3 covers 17 residues. V lost 2 bases to trimming and J lost 0 bases; unmatched junction nucleotides: 7. Per the germline V gene, CDR1 is GTSNPN and CDR2 is SVGIG (reference sequence). In DNA form, the CDR3 reads TGTGCCTGGAGTAGGACAGGGGGTAGGTATAGCAATCAGCCCCAGCATTTT. It translates to CAWSRTGGRYSNQPQHF.

This clone has a handful of counts. The gene calls are TRBV4-2 and TRBJ1-4; no clear D gene. Germline-derived CDR1 and CDR2 are LGHNA and YNFKEQ. With 3 bases removed from V and 0 bases from J, the gap between germline ends came to 11 bases. The CDR3 totals 16 residues. The CDR3 DNA follows: TGTGCCAGCAGCCAGGATGGGAGCGCAACTAATGAAAAACTGTTTTTT. Protein product: CASSQDGSATNEKLFF.

This clone has just one count. The J gene is TRBJ2-7, the V gene TRBV6-5; possible D gene TRBD2, 6 bases. Germline CDR1 is MNHEY and CDR2 is SVGAGI. The V end was cut by 5 bases, the J end by 3 bases, with 14 bases between. CDR3 size: 14 residues. The DNA of the CDR3 is TGTGCCAGCAGTCGACTGGGGGGTGTCTACGAGCAGTACTTC. Amino acids: CASSRLGGVYEQYF.

This clone was seen a single time. CDR3 nucleotide sequence: TGTGCCAGCAGCCCTCGAGGGACAGGGGCGCAAGGCTACACCTTC. This sequence encodes CASSPRGTGAQGYTF. The J gene is TRBJ1-2, the V gene TRBV9, with 10 bases that match TRBD1. This CDR3 has 15 residues. Unmatched junction bases numbered 11, after V lost 4 bases and J lost 8 bases. Germline V gene sequence: CDR1 SGDLS, CDR2 YYNGEE.

This chain uses TRBV18 with TRBJ2-2; 8 bases are shared with TRBD2. V was clipped by 4 bases and J by 7 bases; unmatched bases: 5. CDR3 length: 14 amino acids. The germline V gene has CDR1 KGHSH and CDR2 LQKENI. In DNA form, the CDR3 reads TGTGCCAGCTCACAGGGACTAGGCGACGGGGAGCTGTTTTTT. This sequence encodes CASSQGLGDGELFF.

This clone was counted a few times. The J gene is TRBJ1-2, the V gene TRBV7-3, with D possibly matching TRBD1 (5 bases). Germline CDR1 reads SGHTA; CDR2 reads FQGTGA. Trimming stripped 3 bases from V and 4 bases from J, with 15 bases between. The CDR3 covers 15 residues. The CDR3 here is CASSFDSRSGYGYTF. The DNA for the CDR3 is TGTGCCAGCAGCTTTGACAGCCGCTCCGGCTATGGCTACACCTTC. Together with reference TRBV7-3 and TRBJ1-2, the CDR3 gives the full variable domain: GAGVSQTPSNKVTEKGKYVELRCDPISGHTALYWYRQSLGQGPEFLIYFQGTGAADDSGLPNDRFFAVRPEGSVSTLKIQRTERGDSAVYLCASSFDSRSGYGYTFGSGTRLTVV.

About this clone itself: This CDR3 is also generated by other DNA sequences in the sample. The gene calls are TRBV15 and TRBJ2-2; 7 positions match TRBD2. Trimming cost V 1 base and J 1 base; bases outside gene matches: 3. The CDR3 sequence is 16 residues long. Germline V gives CDR1 LNHNV, CDR2 YYDKDF (reference sequence). CDR3 sequence (DNA): TGTGCCACCAGCAGAGGGTTAGCGGGGAACACCGGGGAGCTGTTTTTT. This gives the protein CATSRGLAGNTGELFF.

Note on this clone: One end of the junction varies from germline; a read error may be responsible. The rearrangement joins TRBV18 to TRBJ1-1; D perhaps matches TRBD1 (5 bases). The CDR3 has 15 residues. Germline V gives CDR1 KGHSH, CDR2 LQKENI. CDR3 sequence reads: CASSPPTGVNAEAFF. The CDR3 bases are TGTGCCAGCTCACCACCGACGGGGGTGAACGCTGAAGCTTTCTTT.

The chain uses TRBV10-2 and TRBJ2-7; D unresolved. V lost 6 bases to trimming and J lost 0 bases, with 6 bases between them. The CDR3 runs 12 residues. CDR1 WSHSY and CDR2 SAAADI come from the germline V gene. The CDR3 loop reads CASSPSSYEQYF. In DNA form, the CDR3 reads TGCGCCAGCAGCCCGAGCTCCTACGAGCAGTACTTC.

The chain employs TRBV5-1 and TRBJ2-6, with D uncertain. CDR1 SGHRS and CDR2 YFSETQ come from the germline V gene. V was clipped by 3 bases and J by 1 base, with 8 bases between them. The CDR3 runs to 15 residues. CDR3 residues: CASSSSNSGANVLTF. The CDR3 DNA reads as TGCGCCAGCAGCTCCTCTAATTCTGGGGCCAACGTCCTGACTTTC.

This clone was counted a single time. The chain uses TRBV6-1 and TRBJ2-7; 8 bases fit TRBD1. The V segment lost 6 bases and the J segment 1 base; nucleotides outside the gene matches: 2. Germline loops: CDR1 MNHNS, CDR2 SASEGT. The CDR3 spans 13 residues. In nucleotides, the CDR3 is TGTGCCAGCAGCAGGGGGCGATCCTACGAGCAGTACTTC. Protein: CASSRGRSYEQYF.

The rearrangement links TRBV30 to TRBJ2-7; D is uncertain. V was trimmed by 7 bases and J by 2 bases, leaving 12 bases between them. This CDR3 spans 12 amino acids. From germline, CDR1 is GTSNPN and CDR2 SVGIG (reference sequence). CDR3 nucleotides: TGTGCCTTGAACCGACTGACCTACGAGCAGTACTTC. It translates to CALNRLTYEQYF.

The table lists this clone with a few counts. This chain connects TRBV7-8 to TRBJ1-5; the match to TRBD1 covers 8 bases. Unmatched junction bases numbered 5, after V lost 0 bases and J lost 4 bases. Germline V CDR1 and CDR2: SGHVS, FQNEAQ. The CDR3 consists of 16 residues. The CDR3 here is CASSLARQGKNQPQHF. CDR3 bases: TGTGCCAGCAGCTTAGCGCGACAGGGGAAAAATCAGCCCCAGCATTTT.

This clone was seen only once. The chain combines TRBV7-9 with TRBJ1-4, with 9 bases fitting TRBD1. This CDR3 is 14 amino acids long. Looked up from germline, CDR1 is SEHNR and CDR2 is FQNEAQ (reference sequence). The trim removed 6 bases at V and 10 bases at J, leaving 9 bases unmatched. The DNA of the CDR3 is TGTGCCAGCAGTTATTCGGGACAGGGTCGAAAACTGTTTTTT. It encodes CASSYSGQGRKLFF.

The chain employs TRBV7-3 and TRBJ2-1; D is undetermined. The CDR3 runs to 14 residues. The V gene's germline CDR1 is SGHTA and CDR2 FQGTGA. V was clipped by 1 base and J by 5 bases, with 9 bases between them. The CDR3 protein is CASSLNGPNNEQFF. The CDR3, as DNA: TGTGCCAGCAGCTTAAATGGTCCTAACAATGAGCAGTTCTTC.

This chain links TRBV7-9 with TRBJ1-1; D is undetermined. CDR1 SEHNR and CDR2 FQNEAQ come from the germline V gene (reference sequence). The CDR3 spans 14 residues. With 1 base removed from V and 0 bases from J, the gap between germline ends came to 6 bases. In DNA, the CDR3 is TGTGCCAGCAGCTTAGGGCTCATGAACACTGAAGCTTTCTTT. It is translated as CASSLGLMNTEAFF.